This passage covers 31 T cell receptor beta chains from one sample sequenced in a study of early T cells in non-severe SARS-CoV-2 infection. Via MiXCR, TCRdb re-called the 5' RACE reads, giving one row per CDR3 protein. Of fewer than 35,000 distinct CDR3 sequences in the sample, 5% to 6% were seen once. Sequencing used whole blood. The receptor set was obtained from an adult who was a healthcare worker with PCR-confirmed SARS-CoV-2 infection or an uninfected control (not recorded which).

The table lists this clonotype with many counts. This sequence joins TRBV6-5 and TRBJ2-7; D perhaps matches TRBD1 (5 bases). Germline CDR1 and CDR2: MNHEY and SVGAGI. The CDR3 is 13 residues long. V lost 6 bases to trimming and J lost 3 bases, with 12 bases between them. CDR3 sequence: CASSSTVSYEQYF. The CDR3 region has the DNA TGTGCCAGCAGCTCGACAGTGAGCTACGAGCAGTACTTC.

V gene TRBV29-1 combines with J gene TRBJ2-4; the D is unclear. Per the germline V gene, CDR1 is SQVTM and CDR2 is ANQGSEA. The V end was cut by 1 base, the J end by 6 bases, with 7 bases between. This CDR3 region has 12 residues. CDR3 DNA sequence: TGCAGCGTTGAAGTCCCGGGAAACATTCAGTACTTC. This encodes CSVEVPGNIQYF.

Many counts were recorded for this clonotype. The V gene is TRBV20-1, the J gene TRBJ2-1, with 8 bases fitting TRBD2. The CDR3 is 15 residues long. Trimming removed 0 bases from V and 7 bases from J; junction bases left unmatched: 8. CDR1 and CDR2 from the germline V gene are DFQATT and SNEGSKA (reference sequence). CDR3 protein: CSARDLPGGVNEQFF. CDR3 in DNA: TGCAGTGCTAGAGATCTTCCCGGGGGGGTGAATGAGCAGTTCTTC.

The table lists this clonotype with a few counts. The chain combines TRBV18 with TRBJ2-3; D remains ambiguous. Germline lookup yields CDR1 KGHSH and CDR2 LQKENI. Trimming stripped 3 bases from V and 0 bases from J, with 16 bases between. CDR3 length equals 17 residues. Written as DNA, the CDR3 is TGTGCCAGCTCACCGCTTGGCGTGGGTCTTAGCACAGATACGCAGTATTTT. It is translated as CASSPLGVGLSTDTQYF.

The genes are TRBV7-6 and TRBJ2-1, with no clear D. CDR3 size: 12 residues. V dropped 4 bases and J dropped 7 bases, with 8 bases sitting between them. Germline V CDR1 and CDR2: SGHVS, FNYEAQ. The CDR3 is CASSSWSNEQFF. Written as DNA, the CDR3 is TGTGCCAGCAGCTCCTGGAGTAATGAGCAGTTCTTC.

This clonotype was recorded a few times. V usage is TRBV12-3 or TRBV12-4 and J usage is TRBJ2-3; D uncertain. V dropped 8 bases and J dropped 2 bases, with 5 bases sitting between them. This CDR3 has 11 residues. The CDR3 here is CASALTDTQYF. The CDR3 region has the DNA TGTGCCAGCGCCCTCACAGATACGCAGTATTTT.

This clonotype was picked up many times. The chain joins TRBV7-2 to TRBJ2-5; weak D call: TRBD2 (5 bases). This CDR3 has 13 residues. Germline V gene data show CDR1 as SGHTA and CDR2 as FQGNSA. V lost 5 bases and J lost 0, with 7 bases in between. In DNA, the CDR3 is TGTGCCAGCAGCCCGGACTACCAAGAGACCCAGTACTTC. Protein product: CASSPDYQETQYF.

The V call is TRBV28, the J call TRBJ2-7; the D is unclear. This CDR3 is built from 12 residues. Trimming stripped 3 bases from V and 5 bases from J, with 8 bases between. Germline V gives CDR1 MDHEN, CDR2 SYDVKM. CDR3 in amino acids: CASSFFRNEQYF. As DNA, the CDR3 is TGTGCCAGCAGTTTCTTCCGTAACGAGCAGTACTTC. Supplemented by reference TRBV28 and TRBJ2-7, the full variable domain reads DVKVTQSSRYLVKRTGEKVFLECVQDMDHENMFWYRQDPGLGLRLIYFSYDVKMKEKGDIPEGYSVSREKKERFSLILESASTNQTSMYLCASSFFRNEQYFGPGTRLTVT.

In this sample, this clonotype turned up many times. V is TRBV7-9 and J is TRBJ1-2, with TRBD1 as a possible D gene (5 bases). The germline CDR1 and CDR2 sequences are SEHNR and FQNEAQ (reference sequence). The germline V and J ends were trimmed by 6 bases and 4 bases, with 15 bases remaining between them. This CDR3 spans 14 amino acids. The CDR3 loop is CASRPGTASYGYTF. DNA of the CDR3: TGTGCCAGCAGGCCCGGGACTGCGAGCTATGGCTACACCTTC.

The sample holds many counts of this clonotype. This rearrangement joins TRBV7-2 to TRBJ2-5, with unresolved D. Germline V CDR1 and CDR2: SGHTA, FQGNSA. Trimming removed 8 bases from V and 5 bases from J, with 12 bases in between. The CDR3 length is 12 residues. CDR3 loop: CASSSAQETQYF. The CDR3 DNA follows: TGTGCCAGCTCATCAGCGCAGGAGACCCAGTACTTC.

This clonotype was detected once. A read error may be the cause here, since a much bigger clone is one base away. The rearrangement links TRBV7-6 to TRBJ2-2, with D possibly matching TRBD2 (6 bases). The germline gives CDR1 SGHVS, CDR2 FNYEAQ. V lost 10 bases and J 0 bases, leaving 24 bases between the germline ends. CDR3 length: 18 amino acids. CDR3 bases: TGTGCCAACAGTAAGTCGGAGGGGTCCCACGCGAACACCGGGGAGCTGTTTTTT. This sequence encodes CANSKSEGSHANTGELFF.

This clonotype was counted a few times. CDR3 protein: CASSGWGGSSYNSPLHF. For the CDR3, the DNA is TGTGCCAGCTCGGGCTGGGGCGGAAGCTCCTATAATTCACCCCTCCACTTT. V and J are TRBV5-4 and TRBJ1-6, with a weak D call TRBD1 (5 bases). CDR1 and CDR2 (germline): SGHNT, YYREEE (reference sequence). This CDR3 has 17 residues. Trimming shortened V by 7 bases and J by 0 bases, and 17 bases separated the two germline ends.

The chain employs TRBV10-3 and TRBJ1-3, with D possibly TRBD1 on 5 matching bases. The germline V gene has CDR1 ENHRY and CDR2 SYGVKD. V lost 4 bases and J lost 4, with 17 bases in between. The CDR3 has 16 residues. CDR3 residues: CAISVSQGTSGNTIYF. The CDR3 region has the DNA TGTGCCATCAGTGTTTCCCAGGGAACTTCAGGAAACACCATATATTTT.

The sample holds a few counts of this clonotype. The chain combines TRBV12-2 with TRBJ1-1; the tabulated D call, TRBD1, remains unverified against the DNA. TRBV12-2 is a documented pseudogene. CDR3 size: 13 residues. The CDR3 sequence: CATRDFLNTEAFF. The CDR3 region has the DNA TGTGCAACTAGGGACTTCCTGAACACTGAAGCTTTCTTT.

This chain joins TRBV28 and TRBJ1-1; D possibly corresponds to TRBD1 (6 bases). V lost 1 base and J 4 bases, leaving 13 bases between the germline ends. The CDR3 covers 15 residues. Germline values: CDR1 MDHEN, CDR2 SYDVKM. In nucleotides, the CDR3 is TGTGCCAGCAGTTTATTTCAGGGGATGTTCACTGAAGCTTTCTTT. The encoded protein is CASSLFQGMFTEAFF.

The J gene is TRBJ1-6, the V gene TRBV7-6, with D hard to call. CDR1 and CDR2 (germline): SGHVS, FNYEAQ. This CDR3 is 14 amino acids long. V was pared by 2 bases and J by 5 bases, with 7 bases between. The CDR3 is CASSLSPHNSPLHF. The CDR3 DNA follows: TGTGCCAGCAGCTTAAGTCCGCATAATTCACCCCTCCACTTT.

This clonotype occurred many times. This chain links TRBV11-2 with TRBJ2-2, with D unclear. V was clipped by 4 bases and J by 4 bases, with 16 bases between them. This CDR3 contains 16 residues. The germline gives CDR1 SGHAT, CDR2 FQNNGV. CDR3 loop: CASSSSVAVSTGELFF. CDR3 nucleotide sequence: TGTGCCAGCAGCTCGTCGGTCGCCGTCTCCACCGGGGAGCTGTTTTTT.

This clonotype was recorded a few times. The CDR3 is CASSLATANTEAFF. The CDR3 bases are TGCGCCAGCAGCTTGGCGACAGCGAACACTGAAGCTTTCTTT. V is TRBV5-1 and J is TRBJ1-1; TRBD1 is a possible D gene (5 bases). Between the trimmed V and J ends, which lost 0 bases and 1 base, there was a span of 7 bases. Germline loops: CDR1 SGHRS, CDR2 YFSETQ. This CDR3 is built from 14 residues.

The V call is TRBV6-2 or TRBV6-3, the J call TRBJ2-7, with D possibly matching TRBD1 (5 bases). CDR1 is MNHEY, CDR2 SVGEGT, per germline. V lost 5 bases and J lost 10, with 15 bases in between. The CDR3 is 12 amino acids. The CDR3 DNA is TGTGCCAGCAGTACGACAGTTCCAGCACAGTACTTC. Its translation: CASSTTVPAQYF.

This clonotype was detected many times. The chain carries TRBV7-9 and TRBJ2-1, with a weak D call TRBD2 (5 bases). V was shortened by 7 bases and J by 4 bases, with 20 bases between the two germline ends. CDR1 and CDR2 (germline): SEHNR, FQNEAQ (reference sequence). The CDR3 consists of 16 residues. The CDR3: CASKHLSGSRYNEQFF. CDR3 sequence (DNA): TGTGCCAGCAAACACCTGTCGGGGTCACGTTACAATGAGCAGTTCTTC.

This clonotype was counted ten times or more. The chain recombines TRBV10-3 with TRBJ1-1, with D possibly TRBD1 on 5 matching bases. CDR1 and CDR2 (germline): ENHRY, SYGVKD. V lost 6 bases to trimming and J lost 5 bases, with 16 bases between them. This CDR3 has 14 amino acids. The CDR3 DNA follows: TGTGCCATCAGACGGGGGGGTTCCTTAACTGAAGCTTTCTTT. Translation: CAIRRGGSLTEAFF.

The CDR3 protein is CASSQTGTSGYNEQFF. DNA for the CDR3: TGTGCCAGCAGTCAAACTGGGACTAGCGGTTACAATGAGCAGTTCTTC. V is TRBV5-4 and J is TRBJ2-1; 11 bases agree with TRBD2. The CDR3 totals 16 residues. The junction had 8 bases not matched to a gene; V was cut back by 5 bases and J by 4 bases. Germline values: CDR1 SGHNT, CDR2 YYREEE (reference sequence).

This clonotype was recorded at least ten times. A junction end diverges from the germline sequence, so it may reflect a read error. This chain joins TRBV28 and TRBJ1-1; no firm D call. The CDR3 sequence is 11 residues long. Germline-derived CDR1 and CDR2 are MDHEN and SYDVKM. Written as DNA, the CDR3 is TGTGCCAGCAGTTGGAACGCTGAAGCTTTCTTT. It translates to CASSWNAEAFF.

This clonotype appeared many times. The chain employs TRBV6-2 or TRBV6-3 and TRBJ1-4; possible D gene TRBD1, 5 bases. There are 15 residues in the CDR3. V lost 4 bases and J 4 bases, leaving 13 bases between the germline ends. Per germline, CDR1 MNHEY and CDR2 SVGEGT. The DNA of the CDR3 is TGTGCCAGCAGTTCCGCCGGGGCTGGTAATGAAAAACTGTTTTTT. This encodes CASSSAGAGNEKLFF.

The chain combines TRBV19 with TRBJ2-7; a possible D gene is TRBD2 (6 bases). The CDR3 is made up of 13 amino acids. V was cut by 7 bases and J by 0 bases, with 10 bases left in between. The germline V gene encodes CDR1 LNHDA and CDR2 SQIVND (reference sequence). CDR3 residues: CASKEGNSYEQYF. The CDR3 DNA follows: TGTGCCAGTAAGGAGGGGAACTCCTACGAGCAGTACTTC.

This clonotype was found many times. The rearrangement uses TRBV7-9 and TRBJ2-7; D is perhaps TRBD1 (6 bases). Trimming cost V 5 bases and J 5 bases, with 10 bases left between them. The CDR3 contains 12 residues. CDR1 is SEHNR, CDR2 FQNEAQ, per germline (reference sequence). This CDR3 reads CASSPTGHEQYF. CDR3 nucleotide sequence: TGTGCCAGCAGCCCGACAGGCCACGAGCAGTACTTC.

The chain is built from TRBV20-1 and TRBJ2-5; 11 positions agree with TRBD2. This CDR3 has 14 residues. J gave up 4 bases and V 8 bases, and 9 bases lay outside the gene matches. Germline-derived CDR1 and CDR2 are DFQATT and SNEGSKA (reference sequence). This CDR3 reads CSSIAGGPRETQYF. CDR3 in DNA: TGCAGTTCTATAGCGGGGGGGCCTAGAGAGACCCAGTACTTC.

In its sample, this clonotype was seen a few times. V usage is TRBV6-1 and J usage is TRBJ1-6; a weak D match, TRBD1 (5 bases). V lost 2 bases, J lost 9 bases, and 11 bases lay in between. CDR1 and CDR2 from the germline V gene are MNHNS and SASEGT. The length of the CDR3 is 14 residues. In nucleotides, the CDR3 is TGTGCCAGCAGTGAAAGGGCAGGGAGTTCACCCCTCCACTTT. The encoded protein is CASSERAGSSPLHF.

V gene TRBV29-1 combines with J gene TRBJ1-1; D gene ambiguous. There are 12 residues in the CDR3. CDR1 and CDR2 (germline): SQVTM, ANQGSEA. Deletions cut 4 bases from V and 0 bases from J, with 6 bases between. The CDR3 nucleotides read TGCAGCGTTGGACCGTTGAACACTGAAGCTTTCTTT. Protein: CSVGPLNTEAFF.

This clonotype was found many times. CDR3 loop: CASSSSGVSDQPQHF. The CDR3 DNA follows: TGTGCCAGCAGTTCGTCAGGGGTGTCGGATCAGCCCCAGCATTTT. The chain recombines TRBV12-3 or TRBV12-4 with TRBJ1-5, with D possibly being TRBD1 (6 bases). Trimming shortened V by 4 bases and J by 5 bases, and 15 bases separated the two germline ends. The length of the CDR3 is 15 residues.

Many counts were recorded for this clonotype. V gene TRBV7-2 combines with J gene TRBJ2-1, with 8 bases that match TRBD2. The CDR3 consists of 15 residues. With 6 bases clipped from V and 3 bases from J, the junction kept 7 bases outside the gene matches. Germline V CDR1 and CDR2: SGHTA, FQGNSA. The CDR3 sequence is CASRTGTRFYNEQFF. The DNA for the CDR3 is TGTGCCAGCAGGACCGGGACTAGATTCTACAATGAGCAGTTCTTC.